The T cell receptor beta chain under discussion was sequenced for a study of CD8 T cells in Susac syndrome. Study as a whole: When blood was drawn, the patients with Susac syndrome were therapy-naive, on corticosteroids, or on intravenous immunoglobulin alone.

Sequencing of TCR beta was carried out in blood CD8+ and CD4+ T cells. The CD8+ and CD4+ T cells were negatively isolated, with the TEMRA cells enriched by FACS. Reverse transcription of roughly 0.5 to 1 ug RNA was performed with random hexamers. TCRdb called the immunoSEQ multiplex PCR reads again in MiXCR, with one record for every CDR3 protein. This sample carries hundreds of thousands of distinct CDR3 sequences, 85% to 95% of them seen once, and the ten largest clones take around 0.15%. Between the trimmed V and J ends, which lost 5 bases and 9 bases, there was a span of 17 bases. The CDR3 is 14 amino acids. Per the germline V gene, CDR1 is SGHTA and CDR2 is FQGNSA.

The sample was CD4+ T cells from PBMCs. V and J are TRBV7-2 and TRBJ2-1, with a weak D call TRBD2 (5 bases). This TCR derives from a human donor with Susac syndrome. The CDR3 DNA reads TGTGCCAGCAGCCTTCGGACGGGAAGAACTGAGCAGTTCTTC. Translated, it gives CASSLRTGRTEQFF.